A selection of T cell receptor beta chains follows, all from one sample in a study of OX40 agonist ivuxolimab in advanced cancers. Some clones are missing from TCRdb's copy, which holds only in-frame ones; the method was immunoSEQ multiplex PCR. The sample has 80,000 or so clones, just under 90% seen once. This specimen was CD4+ or CD8+ T cells sorted from blood, taken in a trial of the OX40 agonist ivuxolimab. These receptors all stem from an adult with an advanced solid tumor such as melanoma, head and neck, liver or kidney cancer. Both conserved end residues are part of each CDR3. D genes are given only for firm matches. Some rows mark clone size as missing; the rest say once, few, many or name a class of expanded clone.

abundance	v_gene	j_gene	d_gene	CDR3aa	CDR3nt
-	TRBV30	TRBJ2-6	-	CAWSSFRDSGANVLTF	TGTGCCTGGAGTAGTTTCAGGGATTCTGGGGCCAACGTCCTGACTTTC
-	TRBV15	TRBJ2-1	-	CATSRDLGRGNEQFF	TGTGCCACCAGCAGAGATCTGGGGCGTGGCAATGAGCAGTTCTTC
-	TRBV7-9	TRBJ2-2	TRBD2	CASSFGTSRNTGELFF	TGTGCCAGCAGCTTCGGGACTAGCCGGAACACCGGGGAGCTGTTTTTT
-	TRBV15	TRBJ2-7	-	CATSPRQGGYEQYF	TGTGCCACCAGCCCCCGGCAGGGGGGCTACGAGCAGTACTTC
-	TRBV7-6	TRBJ1-6	-	CASSPRDSPLHF	TGTGCCAGCAGCCCTCGGGATTCACCCCTCCACTTT
-	TRBV7-2	TRBJ2-1	-	CASSSRLVGYNEQFF	TGTGCCAGCAGCTCTAGACTAGTGGGGTACAATGAGCAGTTCTTC
-	TRBV10-3	TRBJ2-3	TRBD2	CAISPGLAGEVDTQYF	TGTGCCATCAGTCCGGGACTAGCGGGAGAGGTTGATACGCAGTATTTT
-	TRBV5-1	TRBJ1-2	-	CASRWGNYGYTF	TGCGCCAGCAGGTGGGGGAACTATGGCTACACCTTC
few	TRBV28	TRBJ2-2	-	CASSVQGRGELFF	TGTGCCAGCAGCGTACAGGGACGCGGGGAGCTGTTTTTT
-	TRBV4-1	TRBJ2-1	-	CASGSGVPTIYNEQFF	TGCGCCAGCGGGTCAGGCGTCCCGACAATTTACAATGAGCAGTTCTTC